These T cell receptor beta chains were read from a single sample in a study of T cell changes during pregnancy in multiple sclerosis. Profiled with immunoSEQ multiplex PCR; TCRdb holds only in-frame clones, not every one. The sample has more than 50,000 clones, around 94% seen once. Sequencing used CD8+ T cells from peripheral blood mononuclear cells, obtained after pregnancy. Receptors were obtained from a female donor with multiple sclerosis, enrolled in a pregnancy study. Both conserved end residues are part of each CDR3. The order of the fields is V gene, clone size, D gene, J gene, CDR3 DNA, CDR3 protein. D genes are given only for firm matches. The size field is filled for only some rows; it gives once, few, many or a size class.

TRBV10-1	once	TRBD2	TRBJ2-3	TGCGCCAGCAGCCCGGGACTAGCGGACACAGATACGCAGTATTTT	CASSPGLADTDTQYF
TRBV5-6	NA	NA	TRBJ1-1	TGTGCCAGCAGCTTGCTACGCTCGAACACTGAAGCTTTCTTT	CASSLLRSNTEAFF
TRBV25-1	NA	NA	TRBJ2-2	TGTGCCAGCAGTTCGACCGGGGAGCTGTTTTTT	CASSSTGELFF
TRBV28	NA	NA	TRBJ2-1	TGTGCCAGCAGCCCCCTCTCCGGGGAGCAGTTCTTC	CASSPLSGEQFF
TRBV27	NA	NA	TRBJ2-5	TGTGCCAGCAGTTTATATAGCGGTAGCCAAGAGACCCAGTACTTC	CASSLYSGSQETQYF
TRBV9	NA	TRBD1	TRBJ2-1	TGTGCCAGCAGCCCCCGGACAGGGCGAGTGACAGGTGAGCAGTTCTTC	CASSPRTGRVTGEQFF
TRBV28	NA	NA	TRBJ2-1	TGTGCCAGCAGTCCCGACTACGGACTGTACAATGAGCAGTTCTTC	CASSPDYGLYNEQFF
TRBV19	NA	NA	TRBJ2-5	TGTGCCAGTAGTATACAGGGTGGGGAGACCCAGTACTTC	CASSIQGGETQYF
TRBV10-3	NA	TRBD1	TRBJ1-2	TGTGCCATCAGTGAGTCTGTAGGCCAGGGGGCGGACTATGGCTACACCTTC	CAISESVGQGADYGYTF
TRBV19	NA	NA	TRBJ1-1	TGTGCCAGTAGTATAGCAGGTATCGAGGGTACTGAAGCTTTCTTT	CASSIAGIEGTEAFF
TRBV2	once	NA	TRBJ2-5	TGTGCCAGCACGGAGTCGGGTCAGTTACAAGAGACCCAGTACTTC	CASTESGQLQETQYF
TRBV19	NA	NA	TRBJ2-1	TGTGCCAATAGTATGGGGGGGCCCTACAATGAGCAGTTCTTC	CANSMGGPYNEQFF
TRBV6-6	NA	TRBD2	TRBJ2-7	TGTGCCAGCAGAGAAGAAGCGGGAGCCGCCTACGAGCAGTACTTC	CASREEAGAAYEQYF
TRBV27	NA	TRBD2	TRBJ2-1	TGTGCCAGCAGTATTCGACTAGCGGGAGGGCATGAGCAGTTCTTC	CASSIRLAGGHEQFF
TRBV5-1	NA	TRBD1	TRBJ2-1	TGCGCCAGCAGCTTGGGGGACAGGGACGGTGAGCAGTTCTTC	CASSLGDRDGEQFF
TRBV19	NA	NA	TRBJ2-1	TGTGCCAGTAGTATTAGGGGGGGAAATGAGCAGTTCTTC	CASSIRGGNEQFF
TRBV4-1	NA	TRBD2	TRBJ2-7	TGCGCCAGCAGCCCAACTAGCGGATCATCCTACGAGCAGTACTTC	CASSPTSGSSYEQYF
TRBV4-1	NA	TRBD1	TRBJ1-2	TGCGCCAGCAGCCAAGAAGCACAGGGGGCAAATCACTACACCTTC	CASSQEAQGANHYTF